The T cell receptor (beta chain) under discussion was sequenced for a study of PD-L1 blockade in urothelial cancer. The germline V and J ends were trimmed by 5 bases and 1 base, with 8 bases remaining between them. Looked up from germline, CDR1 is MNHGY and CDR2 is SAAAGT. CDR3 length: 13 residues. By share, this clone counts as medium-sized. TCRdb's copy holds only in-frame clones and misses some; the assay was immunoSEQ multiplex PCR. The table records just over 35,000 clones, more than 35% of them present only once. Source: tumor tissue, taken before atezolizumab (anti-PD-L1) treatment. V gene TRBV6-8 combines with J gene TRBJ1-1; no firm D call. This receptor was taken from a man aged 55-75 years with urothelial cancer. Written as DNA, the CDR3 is TGTGCCAGCAGTGCTCACTCGAACACTGAAGCTTTCTTT. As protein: CASSAHSNTEAFF.